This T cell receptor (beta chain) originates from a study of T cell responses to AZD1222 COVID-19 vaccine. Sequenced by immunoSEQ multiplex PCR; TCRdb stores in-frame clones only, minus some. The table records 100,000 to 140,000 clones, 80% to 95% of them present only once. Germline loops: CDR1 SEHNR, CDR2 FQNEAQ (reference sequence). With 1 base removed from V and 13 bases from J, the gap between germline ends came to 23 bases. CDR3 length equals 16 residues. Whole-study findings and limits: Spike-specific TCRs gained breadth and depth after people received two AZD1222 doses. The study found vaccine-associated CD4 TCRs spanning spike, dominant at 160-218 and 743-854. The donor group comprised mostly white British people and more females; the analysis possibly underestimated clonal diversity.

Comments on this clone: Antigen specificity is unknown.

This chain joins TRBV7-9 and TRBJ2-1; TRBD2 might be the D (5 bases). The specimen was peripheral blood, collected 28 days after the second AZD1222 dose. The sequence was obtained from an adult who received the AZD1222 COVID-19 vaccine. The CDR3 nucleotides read TGTGCCAGCAGCTTAGGCGATCGTTCGGGAAGAGTACGTCAGTTCTTC. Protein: CASSLGDRSGRVRQFF. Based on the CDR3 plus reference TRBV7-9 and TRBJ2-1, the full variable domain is DTGVSQNPRHKITKRGQNVTFRCDPISEHNRLYWYRQTLGQGPEFLTYFQNEAQLEKSRLLSDRFSAERPKGSFSTLEIQRTEQGDSAMYLCASSLGDRSGRVRQFFGPGTRLTVL.